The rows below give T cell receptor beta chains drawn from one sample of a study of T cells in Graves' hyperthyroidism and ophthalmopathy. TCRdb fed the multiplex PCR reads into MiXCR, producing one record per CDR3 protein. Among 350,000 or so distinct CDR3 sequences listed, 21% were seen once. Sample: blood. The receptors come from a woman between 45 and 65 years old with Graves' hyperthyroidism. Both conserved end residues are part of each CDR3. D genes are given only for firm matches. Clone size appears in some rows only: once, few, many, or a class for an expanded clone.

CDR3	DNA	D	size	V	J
CASSSGLAGGKGETQYF	TGTGCCAGCAGCTCGGGACTAGCGGGAGGAAAAGGAGAGACCCAGTACTTC	TRBD2	NA	TRBV11-2	TRBJ2-5
CASSLVGVGGNEQFF	TGCGCCAGCAGCTTGGTAGGGGTAGGGGGCAATGAGCAGTTCTTC	NA	many	TRBV5-1	TRBJ2-1
CASSAGTGRSEQYF	TGTGCCAGCAGCGCCGGGACAGGAAGGAGCGAGCAGTACTTC	TRBD1	many	TRBV7-6	TRBJ2-7
CASSIARGGGLHTDTQYF	TGTGCCAGTAGTATAGCCCGAGGAGGGGGCCTCCACACAGATACGCAGTATTTT	NA	many	TRBV19	TRBJ2-3
CSARAQNQPQHF	TGCAGTGCTAGAGCCCAGAATCAGCCCCAGCATTTT	NA	many	TRBV20-1	TRBJ1-5
CAISGKGQGTDTQYF	TGTGCCATCAGTGGTAAAGGACAGGGAACAGATACGCAGTATTTT	TRBD1	NA	TRBV10-3	TRBJ2-3
CAGSSRYNQPQHF	TGTGCCGGCAGTTCTCGATACAATCAGCCCCAGCATTTT	NA	few	TRBV6-6	TRBJ1-5
CASRSLQGRAFF	TGTGCCAGCAGGAGTCTACAGGGGAGAGCTTTCTTT	TRBD1	many	TRBV28	TRBJ1-1
CASTLGQGVDTEAFF	TGTGCCAGCACCCTCGGACAGGGGGTGGACACTGAAGCTTTCTTT	TRBD1	once	TRBV11-1	TRBJ1-1
CASSQDLGWETSEQYF	TGTGCCAGCAGCCAAGATTTAGGCTGGGAAACCAGCGAGCAGTACTTC	NA	few	TRBV14	TRBJ2-7
CASSPRVSGRNRREQFF	TGTGCCAGCAGCCCCCGGGTGAGCGGGAGGAACCGGAGGGAGCAGTTCTTC	TRBD2	many	TRBV7-2	TRBJ2-1
CASSRSSGTLQETQYF	TGCGCCAGCAGCAGATCTAGCGGGACGTTGCAAGAGACCCAGTACTTC	TRBD2	few	TRBV5-1	TRBJ2-5
CSVVSVVTGELFF	TGCAGTGTGGTGTCGGTGGTCACCGGGGAGCTGTTTTTT	NA	many	TRBV20-1	TRBJ2-2
CASSQGGKMNTQYF	TGTGCCAGCAGCCAAGGAGGGAAAATGAATACGCAGTATTTT	NA	NA	TRBV16	TRBJ2-3
CASSLNGGPPRDTQYF	TGTGCCAGCAGCTTAAATGGCGGGCCGCCCAGGGATACGCAGTATTTT	NA	NA	TRBV11-3	TRBJ2-3
CAWSVDGDYNEQFF	TGTGCCTGGAGTGTCGACGGAGACTACAATGAGCAGTTCTTC	NA	few	TRBV30	TRBJ2-1
CASSFAWRGRDTEAFF	TGTGCCAGCAGTTTTGCTTGGCGGGGGAGGGACACTGAAGCTTTCTTT	NA	NA	TRBV28	TRBJ1-1
CASSLEGQKTGELFF	TGCGCCAGCAGCTTGGAGGGACAAAAGACCGGGGAGCTGTTTTTT	NA	many	TRBV5-1	TRBJ2-2
CASSVSGASQETQYF	TGCGCCAGCAGCGTTAGCGGGGCCTCCCAAGAGACCCAGTACTTC	TRBD2	NA	TRBV10-2	TRBJ2-5
CASSPQTLYGYTF	TGTGCCAGCAGCCCCCAGACACTCTATGGCTACACCTTC	NA	many	TRBV3-1	TRBJ1-2
CASTYKETQYF	TGTGCCAGTACCTACAAAGAGACCCAGTACTTC	NA	NA	TRBV2	TRBJ2-5
CASSLDLQKGAFF	TGTGCCAGCAGCTTAGATCTGCAGAAGGGAGCTTTCTTT	NA	many	TRBV7-3	TRBJ1-1
CASSQDFGPPNEQFF	TGTGCCAGCAGCCAAGATTTTGGACCACCCAATGAGCAGTTCTTC	NA	NA	TRBV14	TRBJ2-1
CASSLTTTGPIYQETQYF	TGTGCCAGCAGCTTAACCACGACAGGGCCGATCTACCAAGAGACCCAGTACTTC	TRBD1	few	TRBV7-3	TRBJ2-5
CATSAGSGQPQHF	TGTGCCACCAGTGCCGGGAGTGGTCAGCCCCAGCATTTT	NA	NA	TRBV24-1	TRBJ1-5
CASSVRGLAGADTQYF	TGTGCCAGCAGTGTTCGGGGGCTAGCGGGAGCAGATACGCAGTATTTT	TRBD2	many	TRBV6-1	TRBJ2-3
CASGGGLTRGTDTQYF	TGTGCCAGCGGGGGGGGACTCACTCGGGGCACAGATACGCAGTATTTT	TRBD2	many	TRBV28	TRBJ2-3
CASSPRLAQNTGELFF	TGTGCCAGCAGCCCTCGACTAGCGCAAAACACCGGGGAGCTGTTTTTT	TRBD2	NA	TRBV7-2	TRBJ2-2
CASRPGGPEETQYF	TGTGCCAGCAGGCCCGGAGGGCCCGAAGAGACCCAGTACTTC	NA	many	TRBV28	TRBJ2-5
CSANRMQNTEAFF	TGCAGTGCTAACCGAATGCAGAACACTGAAGCTTTCTTT	NA	many	TRBV20-1	TRBJ1-1
CASSFAGTSGETQYF	TGTGCCAGCAGCTTTGCCGGGACTAGCGGGGAGACCCAGTACTTC	TRBD2	NA	TRBV2	TRBJ2-5
CASARDSYNEQFF	TGCGCCAGCGCCAGGGATTCCTACAATGAGCAGTTCTTC	NA	NA	TRBV5-1	TRBJ2-1
CASRLDSTNYGYTF	TGCGCCAGCAGATTGGACAGTACTAACTATGGCTACACCTTC	NA	many	TRBV5-1	TRBJ1-2
CASSYLFILNTEAFF	TGTGCCAGCAGTTACCTGTTCATTTTGAACACTGAAGCTTTCTTT	NA	NA	TRBV6-5	TRBJ1-1
CASSRNTDNAYGYTF	TGTGCCAGCAGTAGGAATACTGACAATGCCTATGGCTACACCTTC	NA	NA	TRBV27	TRBJ1-2
CASRIGQGRSYEQYF	TGTGCCAGCAGAATAGGACAGGGGCGATCCTACGAGCAGTACTTC	TRBD1	many	TRBV12-3/TRBV12-4	TRBJ2-7
CASSLVTLSYGYTF	TGTGCCAGCAGCTTGGTGACTTTAAGCTATGGCTACACCTTC	NA	many	TRBV5-5	TRBJ1-2
CASTGTRWELGNQPQHF	TGTGCCAGCACCGGAACTCGTTGGGAGCTAGGCAATCAGCCCCAGCATTTT	NA	NA	TRBV7-9	TRBJ1-5
CASRSTGAGAEKLFF	TGTGCCAGCAGATCGACCGGGGCAGGGGCGGAAAAACTGTTTTTT	NA	NA	TRBV2	TRBJ1-4
CASSQRRGRQEQYF	TGTGCCAGCAGCCAACGCAGGGGTCGTCAGGAGCAGTACTTC	NA	many	TRBV3-1	TRBJ2-7
CASNPGLVGTDTQYF	TGTGCCAGCAACCCAGGACTAGTGGGCACAGATACGCAGTATTTT	TRBD2	few	TRBV9	TRBJ2-3
CASSLGERGSSGNTIYF	TGCGCCAGCAGCTTGGGGGAACGGGGAAGCTCTGGAAACACCATATATTTT	NA	few	TRBV5-1	TRBJ1-3
CSARPHLAGERETQYF	TGCAGTGCTAGACCCCATCTAGCGGGGGAACGAGAGACCCAGTACTTC	TRBD2	many	TRBV20-1	TRBJ2-5
CASSLGQTYSNQPQHF	TGTGCCAGCAGCTTGGGACAGACATATAGCAATCAGCCCCAGCATTTT	NA	NA	TRBV5-6	TRBJ1-5
CASSLGGAVTEAFF	TGTGCCAGCAGCCTAGGGGGGGCGGTCACTGAAGCTTTCTTT	NA	many	TRBV3-1	TRBJ1-1
CASSPGPLTEAFF	TGTGCCAGCAGCCCGGGGCCTCTAACTGAAGCTTTCTTT	NA	many	TRBV3-1	TRBJ1-1
CSASSGRNTDTQYF	TGCAGTGCAAGTAGCGGGAGGAACACAGATACGCAGTATTTT	TRBD2	many	TRBV20-1	TRBJ2-3
CASSSRGGLMGYTF	TGTGCCAGCAGCTCCCGTGGTGGCCTAATGGGCTACACCTTC	NA	NA	TRBV5-4	TRBJ1-2
CASSLGAQTNNDEQFF	TGCGCCAGCAGCTTGGGTGCGCAAACAAATAATGATGAGCAGTTCTTC	NA	few	TRBV5-1	TRBJ2-1